This TCR beta chain was recorded in a study of regulatory T cells in long-lasting Graves disease. This clonotype was seen more than once but under ten times. Relying on iRepertoire HTBI primers and Arm-PCR of CDR3 regions, the team built TCR beta libraries. In TCRdb, the multiplex PCR reads were re-called with MiXCR into one record per CDR3 protein. The profile shows around 450,000 distinct CDR3 sequences, roughly 15% of them singletons. The sample's time point: newly diagnosed GD, antithyroid drugs for less than 3 months. The TCR library was prepared using RNA isolated from PBMCs. Between the trimmed V and J ends, which lost 3 bases and 0 bases, there was a span of 8 bases. The CDR3 has 14 residues. Germline V gene data show CDR1 as SGDLS and CDR2 as YYNGEE. The same sample was also studied in work on T cells in Graves' hyperthyroidism and ophthalmopathy.

The sequences come from peripheral blood mononuclear cells (PBMCs), collected at new diagnosis, from a patient treated with antithyroid drugs. The source of this sequence is a man aged 35-49 years with Graves disease. The chain couples TRBV9 to TRBJ2-3; D call uncertain. The CDR3 spells CASSGLPSTDTQYF. DNA of the CDR3: TGTGCCAGCAGCGGGTTGCCTAGCACAGATACGCAGTATTTT.